This is a list of T cell receptor beta chains from one sample in a study of T cell repertoires in cytomegalovirus infection. These TCRs are of unknown antigen specificity. TCRdb reanalysed the reads using MiXCR and keeps one entry per CDR3 protein. The sample lists some 70,000 distinct CDR3 sequences, approximately 24% occurring once. Sequencing used PBMCs, sequenced either directly or after in vitro stimulation (not recorded which). The receptor set was obtained from a human donor in good health (CMV status not recorded). Some clones in this sample may be carry-over from other donors' samples. Each CDR3 is given with its conserved first and last residue. A D gene is named only where the DNA matches it firmly. Clone size, where shown, is once, few, many, or a class for clones that have expanded.

TRBJ1-2 . . TRBV20-1 CSAPPTDSEGYTF TGCAGTGCCCCCCCGACGGACTCCGAGGGCTACACCTTC
TRBJ2-1 few . TRBV4-1 CASSITGASNEQFF TGCGCCAGCAGCATAACGGGAGCAAGCAATGAGCAGTTCTTC
TRBJ2-7 many . TRBV5-4 CASSRPGLQLAEQYF TGTGCCAGCAGCCGGCCGGGACTCCAATTGGCCGAGCAGTACTTC
TRBJ1-2 many . TRBV7-8 CASSQDYGYTF TGTGCCAGCAGCCAGGACTATGGCTACACCTTC
TRBJ1-1 . . TRBV20-1 CSGRSDLNTEAFF TGCAGTGGGCGCTCGGACCTTAATACTGAAGCTTTCTTT
TRBJ2-7 once . TRBV20-1 CSARDQQRTYEQYF TGCAGTGCTAGAGATCAACAGAGAACCTACGAGCAGTACTTC
TRBJ1-2 . TRBD1 TRBV2 CASSEPEGRGYGYTF TGTGCCAGCAGTGAACCCGAGGGCAGGGGGTATGGCTACACCTTC
TRBJ2-3 many . TRBV12-3/TRBV12-4 CASSQNSVGTDTQYF TGTGCCAGCAGCCAGAACAGCGTTGGCACAGATACGCAGTATTTT
TRBJ1-1 . . TRBV7-9 CASSTRQVKTEAFF TGTGCCAGCAGCACCCGACAGGTTAAGACTGAAGCTTTCTTT
TRBJ2-3 few TRBD2 TRBV11-2 CASSLAGARGADTQYF TGTGCCAGCAGTCTAGCGGGAGCTAGAGGGGCAGATACGCAGTATTTT
TRBJ2-3 few . TRBV11-3 CASSFDLAPSTDTQYF TGTGCCAGCAGCTTTGATTTGGCGCCTAGCACAGATACGCAGTATTTT
TRBJ2-7 . . TRBV6-2/TRBV6-3 CASTDQATEPFKYF TGTGCCAGCACCGACCAGGCGACAGAACCCTTCAAGTACTTC
TRBJ1-3 once . TRBV14 CASSTPGSGNTIYF TGTGCCAGCAGTACGCCCGGGAGTGGAAACACCATATATTTT
TRBJ2-5 . TRBD1 TRBV29-1 CSVDRGRGETQYF TGCAGCGTTGACAGGGGGAGAGGGGAGACCCAGTACTTC
TRBJ2-5 . . TRBV5-4 CASSPIHGASQETQYF TGTGCCAGCAGCCCGATCCATGGGGCCTCCCAAGAGACCCAGTACTTC
TRBJ2-2 . . TRBV6-4 CASSETNTGELFF TGTGCCAGCAGTGAGACGAACACCGGGGAGCTGTTTTTT
TRBJ1-1 medium-sized TRBD1 TRBV7-2 CASSLQTGPWAFF TGTGCCAGCAGCTTACAGACAGGGCCGTGGGCTTTCTTT
TRBJ1-5 . . TRBV7-9 CASSLEVIPGDSHSNQPQHF TGTGCCAGCAGCTTAGAAGTAATTCCGGGCGACTCTCATAGCAATCAGCCCCAGCATTTT
TRBJ2-1 few TRBD2 TRBV12-3/TRBV12-4 CASSQRLAGVSDEQFF TGTGCCAGCAGTCAAAGACTAGCGGGAGTTTCGGATGAGCAGTTCTTC